Below, 3 T cell receptor beta chains from the same sample are listed, as sequenced in a study of T cells in Graves' hyperthyroidism and ophthalmopathy (dated by TCRdb to the late 2010s). The library was prepared using multiplex PCR. Sequencing was performed on an Illumina HiSeq 2000. TCR beta CDR3 regions were amplified from RNA transcripts. The TCR CDR3 was subjected to a first round of RT-PCR using the HTBI primer set and the Qiagen OneStep RT-PCR kit. Clones were called with MiXCR by TCRdb after fastp trimmed the public reads at Q25, and only in-frame beta chains were retained. All rows with the same CDR3 protein become a single entry with the most common DNA and genes. The sample includes about 380,000 distinct CDR3 sequences, with about 14% observed a single time. Clones ranked in the top ten supply around a fifth of the sample. Sequencing was performed on blood. The receptors come from a woman aged 25 to 39 with Graves' ophthalmopathy.

The CDR3 here is CSVGEATGGYEQYF. The CDR3 DNA follows: TGCAGCGTTGGGGAGGCGACAGGGGGCTACGAGCAGTACTTC. The chain employs TRBV29-1 and TRBJ2-7, with 9 bases that match TRBD1. Unmatched junction bases numbered 7, after V lost 4 bases and J lost 3 bases. This CDR3 has 14 amino acids. Germline V CDR1 and CDR2: SQVTM, ANQGSEA.

This clonotype was observed many times. V gene TRBV6-6 combines with J gene TRBJ2-1; 7 bases line up with TRBD1. CDR1 MNHNY and CDR2 SVGAGI come from the germline V gene (reference sequence). The junction had 8 bases not matched to a gene; V was cut back by 2 bases and J by 7 bases. This CDR3 is built from 15 residues. CDR3 nucleotide sequence: TGTGCCAGCAGTTACGGGTTCCAGGGGGTTAATGAGCAGTTCTTC. Its protein is CASSYGFQGVNEQFF.

This sequence joins TRBV28 and TRBJ2-7; no clear D gene. Germline values: CDR1 MDHEN, CDR2 SYDVKM. V was pared by 2 bases and J by 7 bases, with 15 bases between. There are 14 residues in the CDR3. For the CDR3, the DNA is TGTGCCAGCAGTTTACCAGCTTCGAGGCGAGAGCAGTACTTC. Protein: CASSLPASRREQYF.